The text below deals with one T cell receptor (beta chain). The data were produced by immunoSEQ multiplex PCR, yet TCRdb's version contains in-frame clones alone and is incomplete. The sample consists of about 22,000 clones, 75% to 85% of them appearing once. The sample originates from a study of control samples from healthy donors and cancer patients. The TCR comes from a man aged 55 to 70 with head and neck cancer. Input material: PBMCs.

CDR3 amino acids: CAWRHRVGSYEQYF. CDR3 in DNA: TGTGCCTGGAGGCACAGGGTGGGTTCCTACGAGCAGTACTTC. The gene calls are TRBV30 and TRBJ2-7; tentatively, D is TRBD1 (6 bases). The CDR3 length is 14 residues. Trimming removed 3 bases at V and 1 base at J, with 13 bases between. Germline loops: CDR1 GTSNPN, CDR2 SVGIG (reference sequence).